This TCR beta chain is from a study of blood T cell repertoires in COVID-19 (dated by TCRdb to 2018 to 2020). About the full investigation: Collaborator samples came from the United States, Italy and Spain and covered acute and convalescent phases of COVID-19. The material from the prospective study consisted of cDNA or gDNA derived from T cells, B-cell-depleted T cells, or PBMCs. Deeply sampled blood TCRbeta repertoires from subjects exposed to, actively infected with, or recovered from COVID-19 were included in the dataset. The repertoires were made available in a free public database intended to serve as a resource for research on the immune response to SARS-CoV-2. Samples came from the ongoing ImmuneRACE study (first 160 participants) plus 1,254 subjects from 6 global collaborators. A de-identified subject ID, COVID-19 status, age in years and sex were almost always included in the sample metadata. Where available, HLA class I and class II types were obtained from metadata supplied by the sample provider rather than from assay-based typing.

About this clone: Its antigen remains undetermined. Base qualities are not provided; no much larger clone lies one nucleotide away.

Broader findings and caveats from the paper: The quantity of clinical and demographic metadata differed by source and by participant and was supplied without curation.

In Seattle, one collaborating source enrolled patients while the infection was active and tracked those patients longitudinally over the course of disease. Whole blood was collected in K2EDTA tubes by collaborating institutions according to the institutions' own protocols. For TCRbeta analysis, collaborators shipped samples as frozen whole blood, isolated PBMCs, or DNA extracted from either of those sample types. The CDR3 goes from the cysteine to the phenylalanine over 14 residues. Just CDR3 DNA is preserved here, 42 bases in frame from base 1. According to the germline V gene (reference sequence), CDR1 reads DFQATT and CDR2 reads SNEGSKA. Clipping removes 3 bases from V and 2 bases from J, with 0 as the unmatched junction base count. TCRbeta CDR3 regions were amplified from genomic DNA by means of the immunoSEQ Assay, a bias-controlled multiplex PCR. Under the source paper's analysis protocol: The number of nucleated cells in each sample was estimated from the amplification of reference gene primers within the assay. To quantify the absolute abundance of each unique TCRbeta CDR3 rearrangement, sequence reads were collapsed and filtered. For each sample, productive Simpson clonality was calculated as the square root of Simpson's diversity index across productive rearrangements. TCRdb retrieved this table from immuneACCESS and kept in-frame rearrangements only. Not all clones are present; in checked studies, unresolved V genes account for under half, and no reason is known for the remainder. The V and J calls and clone size were taken over from that table, and D and trimming were inferred from the DNA. This sample lists fewer than 350,000 clones; roughly 90% were detected once. The top ten clonotypes cover nearly 7% of the sample.

The specimen was peripheral blood. The chain is made from TRBV20-1 and TRBJ2-1; 11 nucleotides in the junction match TRBD2. The TCR originated in a woman aged 25 to 45 with COVID-19, enrolled during active disease. The DNA sequence follows: TGCAGTGCTAGTAGCGGGAGGGCCTACAATGAGCAGTTCTTC. Its translation is CSASSGRAYNEQFF.